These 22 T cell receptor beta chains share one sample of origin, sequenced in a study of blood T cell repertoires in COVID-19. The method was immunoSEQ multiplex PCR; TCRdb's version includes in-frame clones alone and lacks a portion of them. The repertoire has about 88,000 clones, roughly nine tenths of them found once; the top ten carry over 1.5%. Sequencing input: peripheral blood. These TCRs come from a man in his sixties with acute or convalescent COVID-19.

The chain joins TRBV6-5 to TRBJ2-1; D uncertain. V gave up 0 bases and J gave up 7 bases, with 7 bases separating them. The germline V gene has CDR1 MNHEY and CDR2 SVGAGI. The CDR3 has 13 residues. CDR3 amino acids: CASSYSNGNEQFF. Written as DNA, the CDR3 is TGTGCCAGCAGTTACTCGAACGGGAATGAGCAGTTCTTC.

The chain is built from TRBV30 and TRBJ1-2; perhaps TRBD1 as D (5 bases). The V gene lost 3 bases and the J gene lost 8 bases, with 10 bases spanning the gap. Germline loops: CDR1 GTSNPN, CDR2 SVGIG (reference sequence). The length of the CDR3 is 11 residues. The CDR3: CAWSPRGGYTF. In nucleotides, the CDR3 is TGTGCCTGGAGCCCTCGGGGGGGCTACACCTTC. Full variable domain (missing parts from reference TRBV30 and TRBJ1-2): SQTIHQWPATLVQPVGSPLSLECTVEGTSNPNLYWYRQAAGRGLQLLFYSVGIGQISSEVPQNLSASRPQDRQFILSSKKLLLSDSGFYLCAWSPRGGYTFGSGTRLTVV.

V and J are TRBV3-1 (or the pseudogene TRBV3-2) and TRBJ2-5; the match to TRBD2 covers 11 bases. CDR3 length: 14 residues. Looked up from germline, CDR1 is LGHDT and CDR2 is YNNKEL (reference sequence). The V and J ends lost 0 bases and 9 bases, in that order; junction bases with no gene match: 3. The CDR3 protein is CASSQDPSGRSQYF. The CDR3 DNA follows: TGTGCCAGCAGCCAAGATCCTAGCGGGAGGTCCCAGTACTTC.

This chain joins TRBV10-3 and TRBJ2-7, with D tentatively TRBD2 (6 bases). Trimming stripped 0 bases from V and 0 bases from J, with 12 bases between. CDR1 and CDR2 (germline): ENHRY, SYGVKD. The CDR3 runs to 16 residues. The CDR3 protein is CAISESLGLSSYEQYF. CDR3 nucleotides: TGTGCCATCAGTGAGTCGTTGGGACTCAGCTCCTACGAGCAGTACTTC.

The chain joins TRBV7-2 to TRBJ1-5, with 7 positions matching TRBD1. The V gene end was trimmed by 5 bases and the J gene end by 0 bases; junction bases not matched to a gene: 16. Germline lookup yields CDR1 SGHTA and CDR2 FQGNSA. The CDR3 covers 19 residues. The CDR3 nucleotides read TGTGCCAGCAGCACACAGGGACAGACTAGCGGTTATAGCAATCAGCCCCAGCATTTT. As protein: CASSTQGQTSGYSNQPQHF.

The CDR3 DNA sequence: TGTGCCAGCAGCCTCAGGGGGAAAAATGAGCAGTTCTTC. It encodes CASSLRGKNEQFF. The gene calls are TRBV12-3 or TRBV12-4 and TRBJ2-1; 7 positions match TRBD1. After removal of 6 bases from V and 7 bases from J, the junction contained 6 bases not matched to a gene. This CDR3 comprises 13 residues.

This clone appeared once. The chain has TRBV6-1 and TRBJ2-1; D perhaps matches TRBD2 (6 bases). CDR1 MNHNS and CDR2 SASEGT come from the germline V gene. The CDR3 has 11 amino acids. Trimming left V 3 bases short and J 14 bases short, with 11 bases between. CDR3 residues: CASSERDIEFF. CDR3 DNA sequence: TGTGCCAGCAGTGAGCGGGATATTGAGTTCTTC.

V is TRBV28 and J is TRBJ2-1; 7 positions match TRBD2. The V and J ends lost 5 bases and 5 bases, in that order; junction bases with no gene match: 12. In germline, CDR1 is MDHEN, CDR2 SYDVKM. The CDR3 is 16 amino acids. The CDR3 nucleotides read TGTGCCAGCAGTAAGCTGACTAGCAGTCTTCACAATGAGCAGTTCTTC. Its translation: CASSKLTSSLHNEQFF.

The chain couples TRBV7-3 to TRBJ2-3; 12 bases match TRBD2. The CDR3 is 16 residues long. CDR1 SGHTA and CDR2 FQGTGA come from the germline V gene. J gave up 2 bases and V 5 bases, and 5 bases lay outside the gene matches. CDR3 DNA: TGTGCCAGCAGCCGAGGACTAGCGGGACTCACAGATACGCAGTATTTT. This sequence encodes CASSRGLAGLTDTQYF. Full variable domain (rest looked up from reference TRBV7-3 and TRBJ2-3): GAGVSQTPSNKVTEKGKYVELRCDPISGHTALYWYRQSLGQGPEFLIYFQGTGAADDSGLPNDRFFAVRPEGSVSTLKIQRTERGDSAVYLCASSRGLAGLTDTQYFGPGTRLTVL.

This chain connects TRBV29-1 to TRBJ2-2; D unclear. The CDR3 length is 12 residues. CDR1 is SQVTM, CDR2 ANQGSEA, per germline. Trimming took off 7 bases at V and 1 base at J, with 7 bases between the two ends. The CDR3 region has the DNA TGCAGCGCCCGACTGAACACCGGGGAGCTGTTTTTT. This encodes CSARLNTGELFF.

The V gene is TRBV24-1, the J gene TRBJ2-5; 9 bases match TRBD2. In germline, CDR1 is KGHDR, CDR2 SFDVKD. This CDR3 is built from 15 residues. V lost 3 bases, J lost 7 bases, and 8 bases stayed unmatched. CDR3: CATSDLAGGPRTQYF. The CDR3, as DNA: TGTGCCACCAGTGATCTGGCGGGAGGGCCCCGGACCCAGTACTTC.

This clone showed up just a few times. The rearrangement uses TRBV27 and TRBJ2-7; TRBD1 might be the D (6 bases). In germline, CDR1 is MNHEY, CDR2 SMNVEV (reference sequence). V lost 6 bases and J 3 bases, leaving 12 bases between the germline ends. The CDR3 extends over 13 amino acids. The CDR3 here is CASRSTGFYEQYF. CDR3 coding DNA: TGTGCCAGCAGGAGCACAGGGTTCTACGAGCAGTACTTC.

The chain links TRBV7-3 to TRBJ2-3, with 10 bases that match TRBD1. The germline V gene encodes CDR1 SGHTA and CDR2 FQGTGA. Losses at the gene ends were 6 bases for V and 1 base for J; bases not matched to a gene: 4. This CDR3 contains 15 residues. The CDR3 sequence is CASSTGTGGTDTQYF. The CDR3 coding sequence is TGTGCCAGCAGTACCGGGACAGGGGGCACAGATACGCAGTATTTT. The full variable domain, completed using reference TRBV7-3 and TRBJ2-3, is GAGVSQTPSNKVTEKGKYVELRCDPISGHTALYWYRQSLGQGPEFLIYFQGTGAADDSGLPNDRFFAVRPEGSVSTLKIQRTERGDSAVYLCASSTGTGGTDTQYFGPGTRLTVL.

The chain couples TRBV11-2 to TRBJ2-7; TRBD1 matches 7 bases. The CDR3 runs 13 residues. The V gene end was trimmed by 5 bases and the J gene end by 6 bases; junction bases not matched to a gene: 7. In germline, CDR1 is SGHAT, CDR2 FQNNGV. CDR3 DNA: TGTGCCAGCAGCCCGACAGGGTCGGGCGAGCAGTACTTC. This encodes CASSPTGSGEQYF.

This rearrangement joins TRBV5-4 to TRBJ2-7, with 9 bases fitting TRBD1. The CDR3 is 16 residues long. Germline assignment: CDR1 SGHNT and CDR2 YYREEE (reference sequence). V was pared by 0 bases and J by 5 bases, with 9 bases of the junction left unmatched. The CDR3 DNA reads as TGTGCCAGCAGCTTGGTCTATGGACAGGGGATCGACGAGCAGTACTTC. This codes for CASSLVYGQGIDEQYF.

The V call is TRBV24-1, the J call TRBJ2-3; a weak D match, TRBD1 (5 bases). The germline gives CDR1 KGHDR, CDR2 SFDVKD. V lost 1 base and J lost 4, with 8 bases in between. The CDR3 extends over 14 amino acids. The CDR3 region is CATSDLRQPDTQYF. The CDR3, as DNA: TGTGCCACCAGTGATTTAAGACAGCCAGATACGCAGTATTTT.

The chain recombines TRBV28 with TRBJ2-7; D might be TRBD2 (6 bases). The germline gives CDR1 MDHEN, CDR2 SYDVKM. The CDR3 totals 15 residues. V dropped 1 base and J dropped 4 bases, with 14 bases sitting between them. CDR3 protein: CASSLSGTPAYEQYF. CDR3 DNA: TGTGCCAGCAGTTTATCCGGGACTCCGGCTTACGAGCAGTACTTC.

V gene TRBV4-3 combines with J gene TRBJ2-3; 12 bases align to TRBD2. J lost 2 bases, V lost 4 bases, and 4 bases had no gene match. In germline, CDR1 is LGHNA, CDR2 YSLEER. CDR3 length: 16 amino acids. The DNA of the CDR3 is TGCGCCAGCAGCCCCCTAGCGGGAGGGCTCACAGATACGCAGTATTTT. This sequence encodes CASSPLAGGLTDTQYF.

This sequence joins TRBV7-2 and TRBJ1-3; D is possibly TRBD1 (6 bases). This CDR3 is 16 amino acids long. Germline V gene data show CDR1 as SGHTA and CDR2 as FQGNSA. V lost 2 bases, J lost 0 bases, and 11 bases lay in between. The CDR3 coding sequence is TGTGCCAGCAGCTTAAGGGGGGGAGGCTCTGGAAACACCATATATTTT. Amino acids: CASSLRGGGSGNTIYF.

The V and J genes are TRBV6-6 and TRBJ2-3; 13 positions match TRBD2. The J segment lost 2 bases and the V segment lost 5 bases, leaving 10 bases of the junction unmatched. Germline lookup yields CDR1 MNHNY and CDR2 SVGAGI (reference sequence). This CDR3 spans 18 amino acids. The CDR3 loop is CASSRTPGLAGITDTQYF. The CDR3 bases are TGTGCCAGCAGTCGAACTCCGGGACTAGCGGGAATCACAGATACGCAGTATTTT.

The CDR3 is CASSIPGGGDEKLFF. CDR3 coding DNA: TGTGCCAGTAGTATACCGGGGGGCGGAGATGAAAAACTGTTTTTT. The chain links TRBV19 to TRBJ1-4, with D perhaps matching TRBD1 (6 bases). CDR1 and CDR2 (germline): LNHDA, SQIVND (reference sequence). The V and J ends lost 2 bases and 6 bases respectively, with 13 bases between them. The CDR3 sequence is 15 residues long. Full variable domain (rest looked up from reference TRBV19 and TRBJ1-4): DGGITQSPKYLFRKEGQNVTLSCEQNLNHDAMYWYRQDPGQGLRLIYYSQIVNDFQKGDIAEGYSVSREKKESFPLTVTSAQKNPTAFYLCASSIPGGGDEKLFFGSGTQLSVL.

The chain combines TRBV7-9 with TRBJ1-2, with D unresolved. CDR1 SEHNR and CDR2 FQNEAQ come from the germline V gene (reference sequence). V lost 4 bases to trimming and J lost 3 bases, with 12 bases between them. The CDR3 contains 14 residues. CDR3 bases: TGTGCCAGCAGCTCAGAAGTCCCCTACTATGGCTACACCTTC. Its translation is CASSSEVPYYGYTF.